Listed here is a single T cell receptor beta chain. Its antigen is not known. As to treatment: roughly 11-day PBMC culture with coronavirus spike peptide pools or control peptides (ViraFEST assay). Wells contained some 1.9 million PBMCs each, and these were cultured with 8 to 10 IU/ml IL-2 and 9 to 10 ug/ml peptide pools. V was clipped by 2 bases and J by 7 bases, with 12 bases between them. This CDR3 contains 13 residues. Germline CDR1 reads SGHTA; CDR2 reads FQGNSA. This sample stems from a study of vaccination and CD4 T cells after COVID-19. Whole-study context: Control cultures were supplied with a CEFX pool, an HIV-1 Nef pool, or no peptide at all.

Findings of the study overall: Analysis of convalescent patients found that 304 of 307 vaccine-specific clones were spike mono-reactive.

An Oncomine TCR Beta short-read assay was used to sequence the DNA from cultured CD4+ T cells. DNA came from CD4+ T cells after culture. TCRdb re-derived calls from the PCR reads in MiXCR, one entry per CDR3 protein. The sample includes about 7,300 distinct CDR3 sequences, 51% seen only once; the top ten take roughly 33%. This sequence was found in a human donor who had recovered from COVID-19. J is TRBJ2-7 and V is TRBV7-2; no firm D call. Sequencing was carried out using CD4+ T cells from blood, cultured in vitro. This CDR3 is CASSLLWQVEQYF. The CDR3 DNA sequence: TGTGCCAGCAGCTTATTGTGGCAGGTGGAGCAGTACTTC.